The 16 T cell receptor beta chains reported below all come from one sample, sequenced in a study of beta chain features in type 1 diabetes. Study observations and caveats: Moderately but significantly shorter TCRB CDR3s were found in Type 1 diabetes patients in all four CD4+ subsets.

The antigens of these receptors remain unknown. The authors reverse transcribed all of the isolated RNA, so sequencing captured expressed TCRB transcripts. This table comes from immunoSEQ multiplex PCR, and its TCRdb copy is limited to in-frame clones, with some not included. The sample yields 300,000 to 400,000 clones, 13% seen once. Material: naive CD4+ T cells from blood. These receptors were obtained from a woman between 18 and 30 years old with type 1 diabetes.

V gene TRBV7-2 combines with J gene TRBJ2-7, with 10 bases identical to TRBD2. V was pared by 1 base and J by 6 bases, with 6 bases of the junction left unmatched. The CDR3 runs to 15 residues. Per the germline V gene, CDR1 is SGHTA and CDR2 is FQGNSA. CDR3 sequence: CASSLGLAGVAEQYV. In DNA, the CDR3 is TGTGCCAGCAGCTTAGGCCTAGCGGGAGTGGCCGAGCAGTACGTC.

This clone was counted a few times. The same CDR3 also results from other DNA sequences found in this sample. This chain uses TRBV30 with TRBJ2-3; TRBD2 matches 13 bases. The CDR3 covers 15 residues. Germline CDR1 reads GTSNPN; CDR2 reads SVGIG (reference sequence). The junction had 1 base not matched to a gene; V was cut back by 0 bases and J by 4 bases. The CDR3 nucleotides read TGTGCCTGGAGTGTACTAGCGGGAGGGCCAGATACGCAGTATTTT. Its translation is CAWSVLAGGPDTQYF.

This sequence joins TRBV27 and TRBJ2-5; D may be TRBD2 (6 bases). CDR1 is MNHEY, CDR2 SMNVEV, per germline (reference sequence). V gave up 3 bases and J gave up 5 bases, with 10 bases separating them. The CDR3 sequence is 13 residues long. DNA for the CDR3: TGTGCCAGCAGTTTCCAAGCGGGCGAGACCCAGTACTTC. Translating gives CASSFQAGETQYF.

V gene TRBV28 combines with J gene TRBJ2-1; weak D call: TRBD1 (6 bases). Germline V gene data show CDR1 as MDHEN and CDR2 as SYDVKM. The CDR3 runs to 16 residues. Trimming cost V 0 bases and J 8 bases, with 17 bases left between them. The CDR3 DNA is TGTGCCAGCAGTTTATGGTCCCCCGGGACATACTATGAGCAGTTCTTC. Translated, it gives CASSLWSPGTYYEQFF.

This clone was seen more than once but under ten times. The J gene is TRBJ2-1, the V gene TRBV7-3; TRBD2 matches at 10 bases. CDR1 is SGHTA and CDR2 is FQGTGA in the germline V gene. The V and J ends lost 5 bases and 1 base, in that order; junction bases with no gene match: 5. The CDR3 totals 16 residues. DNA for the CDR3: TGTGCCAGCAGCGGTAATAGCGGGAGGTCCTACAATGAGCAGTTCTTC. Amino acid sequence: CASSGNSGRSYNEQFF.

This clone has more than one count but fewer than ten. This sequence joins TRBV28 and TRBJ1-1; 8 nucleotides line up with TRBD1. The CDR3 runs 14 residues. Per the germline V gene, CDR1 is MDHEN and CDR2 is SYDVKM. V was pared by 2 bases and J by 4 bases, with 3 bases of the junction left unmatched. In nucleotides, the CDR3 is TGTGCCAGCAGTTTACGGCAGGGGGCCACTGAAGCTTTCTTT. It translates to CASSLRQGATEAFF.

This clone has a handful of counts. The CDR3 nucleotides read TGTGCCAGCAGCCATGAAAACAGGGGGCCCGACGGGGAGCTGTTTTTT. It encodes CASSHENRGPDGELFF. J is TRBJ2-2 and V is TRBV4-2, with 9 bases identical to TRBD1. CDR3 length: 16 amino acids. Losses at the gene ends were 3 bases for V and 7 bases for J; bases not matched to a gene: 9. Germline V gene lookup returns CDR1 LGHNA and CDR2 YNFKEQ.

The rearrangement uses TRBV7-2 and TRBJ2-3, with a tentative D call TRBD2 (6 bases). The CDR3 runs 16 residues. Trimming took off 1 base at V and 4 bases at J, with 15 bases between the two ends. Germline V CDR1 and CDR2: SGHTA, FQGNSA. CDR3 loop: CASSLGASVSSDTQYF. The CDR3 nucleotides read TGTGCCAGCAGCTTAGGAGCTAGCGTGTCGTCAGATACGCAGTATTTT.

V gene TRBV14 combines with J gene TRBJ1-1; D unclear. CDR1 and CDR2 from the germline V gene are SGHDN and FVKESK. V lost 1 base and J lost 5, with 11 bases in between. The CDR3 contains 14 residues. The CDR3 nucleotides are TGTGCCAGCAGCCAAGTTAGCGGAGTAACTGAAGCTTTCTTT. Translation: CASSQVSGVTEAFF.

This CDR3 is CASGVDWYEQYF. The CDR3 DNA sequence: TGTGCCAGCGGAGTAGATTGGTACGAGCAGTACTTC. V gene TRBV28 combines with J gene TRBJ2-7, with D hard to call. This CDR3 region has 12 residues. Deletions cut 8 bases from V and 4 bases from J, with 12 bases between. CDR1 and CDR2 (germline): MDHEN, SYDVKM.

This clone has more than one count but fewer than ten. The V call is TRBV29-1, the J call TRBJ2-7; 10 bases line up with TRBD2. The CDR3 totals 13 residues. Germline V gene data show CDR1 as SQVTM and CDR2 as ANQGSEA. J was trimmed by 6 bases and V by 2 bases; bases with no gene match: 4. Here the CDR3 reads CSVEWVAGGEQYF. In nucleotides, the CDR3 is TGCAGCGTTGAATGGGTAGCGGGAGGCGAGCAGTACTTC.

This clone was counted a few times. This chain uses TRBV5-1 with TRBJ2-7; no clear D. In germline, CDR1 is SGHRS, CDR2 YFSETQ. The length of the CDR3 is 14 residues. Trimming shortened V by 2 bases and J by 2 bases, and 11 bases separated the two germline ends. This chain's CDR3 is CASSFQVGPYEQYF. The CDR3 nucleotides read TGCGCCAGCAGCTTTCAAGTGGGCCCCTACGAGCAGTACTTC.

The V and J genes are TRBV28 and TRBJ2-7, with 9 bases identical to TRBD2. V was pared by 5 bases and J by 5 bases, with 1 base of the junction left unmatched. CDR3 size: 12 residues. Germline-derived CDR1 and CDR2 are MDHEN and SYDVKM. The DNA for the CDR3 is TGTGCCAGCAGTGGACTAGCGCACGAGCAGTACGTC. Translated, it gives CASSGLAHEQYV.

This chain uses TRBV7-2 with TRBJ2-7; possible D gene TRBD1, 6 bases. Trimming took off 10 bases at V and 0 bases at J, with 16 bases between the two ends. The CDR3 totals 14 residues. The germline V gene encodes CDR1 SGHTA and CDR2 FQGNSA. The CDR3 DNA follows: TGTGCCACTATTGACAGGACTTTCTCCTACGAGCAGTACGTC. Its protein is CATIDRTFSYEQYV.

This clone was recorded a few times. This sequence joins TRBV6-5 and TRBJ1-2; D is unclear. The length of the CDR3 is 13 residues. The V end was cut by 6 bases, the J end by 7 bases, with 15 bases between. Germline lookup yields CDR1 MNHEY and CDR2 SVGAGI. CDR3 sequence (DNA): TGTGCCAGCAGCTCCGGGGAGTCGGGTGGCTACACCTTC. It encodes CASSSGESGGYTF.

This clone appeared a few times. The chain recombines TRBV19 with TRBJ1-1; D is undetermined. V lost 5 bases and J 1 base, leaving 14 bases between the germline ends. The CDR3 is 15 amino acids. From germline, CDR1 is LNHDA and CDR2 SQIVND (reference sequence). CDR3 in DNA: TGTGCCAGTAGTTATGGAGTTCTTTCGAACACTGAAGCTTTCTTT. It specifies CASSYGVLSNTEAFF.